This T cell receptor (beta chain) derives from a study of OX40 agonist ivuxolimab in advanced cancers. Study-level background: Prior therapy, whether anti-PD-1, anti-PD-L1 or anti-CTLA-4, was allowed, and more than 35% had some. Whole-study findings and limits: CD4+ and CD8+ T cells in blood underwent clonal expansion by week 6 at 0.1 to 3.0 mg/kg.

V lost 2 bases and J 0 bases, leaving 7 bases between the germline ends. The CDR3 is 14 residues long. The germline gives CDR1 SGHRS, CDR2 YFSETQ. Points on this clone: Its antigen is undetermined.

Profiling relied on immunoSEQ multiplex PCR, and the TCRdb table lists in-frame clones only, not all of them. The table lists 70,000 to 90,000 clones, approximately 90% of them singletons. The sequence was collected from an adult with an advanced solid tumor such as melanoma, head and neck, liver or kidney cancer. The genes are TRBV5-1 and TRBJ2-3; D remains unclear. This specimen was CD4+ or CD8+ T cells sorted from blood, taken in a trial of the OX40 agonist ivuxolimab. The CDR3 spells CASSFSDSTDTQYF. The CDR3 DNA is TGCGCCAGCAGCTTCTCTGATAGCACAGATACGCAGTATTTT.